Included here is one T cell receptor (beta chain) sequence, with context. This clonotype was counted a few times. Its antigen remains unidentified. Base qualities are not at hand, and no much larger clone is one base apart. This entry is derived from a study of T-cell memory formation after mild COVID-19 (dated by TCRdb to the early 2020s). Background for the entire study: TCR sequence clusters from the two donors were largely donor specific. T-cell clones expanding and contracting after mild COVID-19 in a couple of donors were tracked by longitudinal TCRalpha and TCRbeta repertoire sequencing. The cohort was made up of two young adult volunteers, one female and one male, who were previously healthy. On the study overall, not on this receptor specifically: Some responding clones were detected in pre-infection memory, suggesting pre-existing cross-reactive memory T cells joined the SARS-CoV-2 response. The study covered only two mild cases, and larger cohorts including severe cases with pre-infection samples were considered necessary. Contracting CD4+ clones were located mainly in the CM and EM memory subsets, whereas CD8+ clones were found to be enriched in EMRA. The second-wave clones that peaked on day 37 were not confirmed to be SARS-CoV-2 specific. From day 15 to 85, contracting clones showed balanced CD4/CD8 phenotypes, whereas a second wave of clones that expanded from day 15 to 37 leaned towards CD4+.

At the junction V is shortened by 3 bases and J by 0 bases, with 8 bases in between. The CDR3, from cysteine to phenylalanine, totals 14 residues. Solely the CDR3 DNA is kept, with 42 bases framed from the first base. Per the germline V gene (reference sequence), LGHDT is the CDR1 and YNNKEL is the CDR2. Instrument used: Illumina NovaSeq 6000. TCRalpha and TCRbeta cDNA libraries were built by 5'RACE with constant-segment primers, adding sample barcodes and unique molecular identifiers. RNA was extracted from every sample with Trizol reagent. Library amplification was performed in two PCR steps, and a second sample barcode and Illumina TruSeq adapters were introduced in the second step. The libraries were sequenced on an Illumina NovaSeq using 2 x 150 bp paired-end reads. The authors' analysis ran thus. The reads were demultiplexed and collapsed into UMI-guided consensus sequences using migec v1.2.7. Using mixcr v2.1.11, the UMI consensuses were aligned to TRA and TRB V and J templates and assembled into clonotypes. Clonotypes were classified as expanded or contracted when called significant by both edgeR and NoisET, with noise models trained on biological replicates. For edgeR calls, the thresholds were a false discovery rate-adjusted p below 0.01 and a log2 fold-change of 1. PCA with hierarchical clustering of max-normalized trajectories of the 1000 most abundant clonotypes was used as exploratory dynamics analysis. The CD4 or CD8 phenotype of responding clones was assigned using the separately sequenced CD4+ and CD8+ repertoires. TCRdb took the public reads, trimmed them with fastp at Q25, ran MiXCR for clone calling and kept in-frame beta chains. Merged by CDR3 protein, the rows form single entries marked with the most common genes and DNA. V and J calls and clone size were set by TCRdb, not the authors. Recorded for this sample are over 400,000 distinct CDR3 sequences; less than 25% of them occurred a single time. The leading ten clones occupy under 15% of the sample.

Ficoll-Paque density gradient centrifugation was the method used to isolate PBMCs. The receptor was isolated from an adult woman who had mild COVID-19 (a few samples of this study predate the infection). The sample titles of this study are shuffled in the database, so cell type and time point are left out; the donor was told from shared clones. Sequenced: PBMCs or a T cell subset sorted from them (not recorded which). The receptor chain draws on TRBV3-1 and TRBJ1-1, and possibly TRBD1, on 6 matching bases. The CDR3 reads CASSHGQLNTEAFF. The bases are TGTGCCAGCAGCCACGGACAGTTGAACACTGAAGCTTTCTTT. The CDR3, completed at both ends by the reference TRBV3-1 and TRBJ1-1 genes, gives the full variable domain DTAVSQTPKYLVTQMGNDKSIKCEQNLGHDTMYWYKQDSKKFLKIMFSYNNKELIINETVPNRFSPKSPDKAHLNLHINSLELGDSAVYFCASSHGQLNTEAFFGQGTRLTVV.